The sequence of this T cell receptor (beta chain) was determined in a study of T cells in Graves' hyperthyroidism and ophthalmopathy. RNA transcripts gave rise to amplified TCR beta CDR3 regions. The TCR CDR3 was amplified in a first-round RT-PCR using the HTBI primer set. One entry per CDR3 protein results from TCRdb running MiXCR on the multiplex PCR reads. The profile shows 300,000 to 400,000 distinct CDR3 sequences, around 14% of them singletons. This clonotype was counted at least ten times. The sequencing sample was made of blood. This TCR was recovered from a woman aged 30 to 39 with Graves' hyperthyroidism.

CDR3 DNA sequence: TGCAGCGTTCGGGGGATCGGAGCGAACACCGGGGAGCTGTTTTTT. It translates to CSVRGIGANTGELFF. This rearrangement joins TRBV29-1 to TRBJ2-2, with D possibly being TRBD2 (6 bases). V lost 5 bases to trimming and J lost 0 bases, with 13 bases between them. Germline loops: CDR1 SQVTM, CDR2 ANQGSEA. This CDR3 is built from 15 residues.